The T cell receptor (beta chain) described here comes from a study of control samples from healthy donors and cancer patients. Trimming cost V 0 bases and J 14 bases; bases outside gene matches: 11. Germline V gene data show CDR1 as SGHNT and CDR2 as YYREEE (reference sequence). This CDR3 has 17 amino acids. TCRdb's table, derived via immunoSEQ multiplex PCR, lists solely in-frame clones and lacks some. The profile shows about 140,000 clones, approximately 94% of them singletons. The rearrangement uses TRBV5-4 and TRBJ2-1; 16 bases fit TRBD2. This receptor was obtained from a man aged 40-50 years in good health. Sequencing was carried out using blood. The CDR3 loop is CASSLAPGLAGGLGKFF. DNA for the CDR3: TGTGCCAGCAGCTTGGCCCCGGGACTAGCGGGGGGGCTTGGGAAGTTCTTC.